The present TCR beta chain was sequenced within a study of early T cells in non-severe SARS-CoV-2 infection. Attachment of unique molecular identifiers to individual cDNA molecules was performed. Via MiXCR, TCRdb re-called the 5' RACE reads, giving one row per CDR3 protein. The data contain about 35,000 distinct CDR3 sequences, less than 6% of them seen just once; the ten biggest clones take up about 4.2%. The sequenced sample was whole blood, obtained at baseline. This TCR derives from an adult who was a healthcare worker with PCR-confirmed SARS-CoV-2 infection or an uninfected control (not recorded which).

The DNA for the CDR3 is TGCGCCAGCAGCTTGGTGGGGTACGAGCAGTACTTC. Translating gives CASSLVGYEQYF. This chain joins TRBV5-1 and TRBJ2-7; D unclear. CDR1 is SGHRS and CDR2 is YFSETQ in the germline V gene. Trimming cost V 0 bases and J 4 bases, with 5 bases left between them. The length of the CDR3 is 12 residues. Full variable domain (missing parts from reference TRBV5-1 and TRBJ2-7): KAGVTQTPRYLIKTRGQQVTLSCSPISGHRSVSWYQQTPGQGLQFLFEYFSETQRNKGNFPGRFSGRQFSNSRSEMNVSTLELGDSALYLCASSLVGYEQYFGPGTRLTVT.